This entry is about one T cell receptor (beta chain). The antigen is undetermined. Per germline, CDR1 MDHEN and CDR2 SYDVKM. The CDR3 spans 12 residues. This record comes from a study of CXCR3-negative and CXCR3-positive naive CD8 T cells. Overall study results and limits: Whereas memory cells differed, naive CXCR3-negative and CXCR3-positive cells shared similar TRBV-TRBJ usage. Relative to memory CD8+ cells, whose diversity was much lower, both naive subsets had comparably high diversity. Greater hydrophobicity was found in TRB CDR3s of CXCR3-positive naive cells than of CXCR3-negative naive cells.

UMI-tagged TRB cDNA libraries were built via 5' RACE. From the 5' RACE reads, TCRdb lists one entry per CDR3 protein and no DNA. The sample includes approximately 70,000 distinct CDR3 sequences. The CD45RO-CCR7+CD27+CD95- phenotype denoted naive CD8+ T cells. The chain employs TRBV28 and TRBJ2-7; the TCRdb D gene call, TRBD1, has no DNA to confirm it. This TCR derives from a human donor in good health. Some clones in this sample may be carry-over from other donors' samples. The sequenced material came from naive CXCR3- CD8+ T cells from blood. This sample's subset: CD45RO-CCR7+CD27+CD95- naive CD8+ T cells lacking CXCR3 (TNR3-). CDR3: CASSRTVVEQYF.